Sequencing of this TCR beta chain was carried out in a study of T cells in Graves' hyperthyroidism and ophthalmopathy. Overall study findings and caveats: A median roughly 6.6 months before onset, the model predicted ophthalmopathy.

V was cut by 2 bases and J by 7 bases, with 17 bases left in between. The germline V gene encodes CDR1 DFQATT and CDR2 SNEGSKA (reference sequence). The CDR3 covers 14 residues. To note about this clonotype: Its target is not known.

Researchers amplified the TCR beta CDR3 regions from RNA transcripts. First-round RT-PCR of the TCR CDR3 relied on the HTBI primer set. TCRdb re-called the multiplex PCR reads with MiXCR, one entry per CDR3 protein. The profile shows roughly 200,000 distinct CDR3 sequences, approximately 16% of them singletons. The specimen sequenced was blood. V is TRBV20-1 and J is TRBJ1-2; D is perhaps TRBD1 (6 bases). The sequence came from a man between 40 and 49 years old with Graves' hyperthyroidism. The CDR3 protein is CSARLRGARGGYTF. The CDR3 DNA is TGCAGTGCTAGACTACGGGGGGCCAGAGGTGGCTACACCTTC.